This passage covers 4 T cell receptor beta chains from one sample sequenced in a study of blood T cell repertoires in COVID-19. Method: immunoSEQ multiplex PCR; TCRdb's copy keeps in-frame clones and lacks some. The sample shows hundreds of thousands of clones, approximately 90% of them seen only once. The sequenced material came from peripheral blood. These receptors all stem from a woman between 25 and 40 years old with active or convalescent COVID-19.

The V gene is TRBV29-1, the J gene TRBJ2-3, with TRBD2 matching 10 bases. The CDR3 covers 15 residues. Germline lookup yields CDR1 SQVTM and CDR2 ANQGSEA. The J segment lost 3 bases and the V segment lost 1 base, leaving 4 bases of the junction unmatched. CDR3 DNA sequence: TGCAGCGTTGAAGCCAGCGGGGGGGCAACAGATACGCAGTATTTT. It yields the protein CSVEASGGATDTQYF.

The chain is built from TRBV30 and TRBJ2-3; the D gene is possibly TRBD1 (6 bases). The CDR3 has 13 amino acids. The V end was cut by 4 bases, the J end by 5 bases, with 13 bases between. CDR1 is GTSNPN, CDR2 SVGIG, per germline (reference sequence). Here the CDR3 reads CAWNIRGGDTQYF. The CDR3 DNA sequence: TGTGCCTGGAACATACGAGGGGGAGATACGCAGTATTTT. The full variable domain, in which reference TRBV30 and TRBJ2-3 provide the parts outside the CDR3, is SQTIHQWPATLVQPVGSPLSLECTVEGTSNPNLYWYRQAAGRGLQLLFYSVGIGQISSEVPQNLSASRPQDRQFILSSKKLLLSDSGFYLCAWNIRGGDTQYFGPGTRLTVL.

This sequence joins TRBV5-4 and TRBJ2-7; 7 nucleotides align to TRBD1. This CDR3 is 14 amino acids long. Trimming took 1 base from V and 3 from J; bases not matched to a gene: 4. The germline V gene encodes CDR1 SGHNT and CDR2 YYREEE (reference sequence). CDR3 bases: TGTGCCAGCAGCTTGACAGGGGAGAACTACGAGCAGTACTTC. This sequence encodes CASSLTGENYEQYF.

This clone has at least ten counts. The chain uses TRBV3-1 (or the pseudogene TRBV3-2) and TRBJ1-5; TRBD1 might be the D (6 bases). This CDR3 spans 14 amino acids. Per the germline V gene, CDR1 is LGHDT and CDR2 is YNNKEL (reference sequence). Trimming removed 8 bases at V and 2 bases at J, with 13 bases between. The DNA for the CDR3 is TGTGCCAGCGGAACAGGGTCGGGCAATCAGCCCCAGCATTTT. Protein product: CASGTGSGNQPQHF.